The 11 T cell receptor beta chains below come from one sample, sequenced in a study of shared clonotypes between healthy human individuals. Data came from immunoSEQ multiplex PCR; TCRdb stores just in-frame clones and leaves some out. Among 600,000 or so clones listed, 85% to 95% were seen once. CD45RO-negative CD8 cells positively selected for CCR7 made up the naive population, which excluded terminally differentiated effector memory CD45RA+ cells. Sequencing input: naive CD8+ T cells sorted from blood. All receptors derive from a young woman in good health.

The chain recombines TRBV5-5 with TRBJ1-2; the D is unclear. V dropped 0 bases and J dropped 8 bases, with 8 bases sitting between them. Germline V gene sequence: CDR1 SGHKS, CDR2 YYEKEE (reference sequence). CDR3 length equals 12 residues. In DNA, the CDR3 is TGTGCCAGCAGCTTGGGTCTGGAGGGCTACACCTTC. Protein: CASSLGLEGYTF.

The V gene is TRBV19, the J gene TRBJ1-5, with D hard to call. The germline V gene encodes CDR1 LNHDA and CDR2 SQIVND (reference sequence). This CDR3 spans 16 amino acids. V was trimmed by 8 bases and J by 4 bases, leaving 21 bases between them. The chain's CDR3 is CASAWRHFGGNQPQHF. The CDR3 DNA reads as TGTGCCAGTGCCTGGAGGCATTTTGGAGGGAATCAGCCCCAGCATTTT.

This sequence joins TRBV5-6 and TRBJ2-7; D may be TRBD1 or TRBD2 (5 bases each). The germline V gene has CDR1 SGHDT and CDR2 YYEEEE. The CDR3 consists of 15 residues. The V end lost 3 bases, the J end lost 1 base, and 14 bases lay between the germline ends. CDR3 in DNA: TGTGCCAGCAGCTCCACCGGGACGGAGTCCTACGAGCAGTACTTC. Translated: CASSSTGTESYEQYF.

The sample holds a few counts of this clone. The chain links TRBV6-5 to TRBJ1-2, with D possibly matching TRBD1 (6 bases). The length of the CDR3 is 13 residues. V was cut by 6 bases and J by 4 bases, with 12 bases left in between. Germline V gene lookup returns CDR1 MNHEY and CDR2 SVGAGI. The DNA of the CDR3 is TGTGCCAGCAGATATGGACAGTTCTATGGCTACACCTTC. It translates to CASRYGQFYGYTF.

This rearrangement joins TRBV2 to TRBJ2-1, with 12 bases aligning to TRBD2. CDR1 is SNHLY and CDR2 is FYNNEI in the germline V gene. V was pared by 6 bases and J by 12 bases, with 12 bases of the junction left unmatched. The CDR3 length is 15 residues. CDR3 nucleotide sequence: TGTGCCAGCAGCCCCTCTAGCGGGAGGGGATTTGGGCAGTTCTTC. Its translation is CASSPSSGRGFGQFF. Supplemented by reference TRBV2 and TRBJ2-1, the full variable domain reads EPEVTQTPSHQVTQMGQEVILRCVPISNHLYFYWYRQILGQKVEFLVSFYNNEISEKSEIFDDQFSVERPDGSNFTLKIRSTKLEDSAMYFCASSPSSGRGFGQFFGPGTRLTVL.

This clone has only a few counts. V usage is TRBV28 and J usage is TRBJ1-5, with D perhaps matching TRBD1 (5 bases). Trimming cost V 3 bases and J 2 bases, with 11 bases left between them. The CDR3 totals 15 residues. From germline, CDR1 is MDHEN and CDR2 SYDVKM. The CDR3 reads CASSFEGGGNQPQHF. The CDR3 DNA sequence: TGTGCCAGCAGTTTTGAGGGAGGGGGCAATCAGCCCCAGCATTTT. The whole variable domain, filled in from reference TRBV28 and TRBJ1-5, reads DVKVTQSSRYLVKRTGEKVFLECVQDMDHENMFWYRQDPGLGLRLIYFSYDVKMKEKGDIPEGYSVSREKKERFSLILESASTNQTSMYLCASSFEGGGNQPQHFGDGTRLSIL.

This chain links TRBV13 with TRBJ1-6; D uncertain. The germline gives CDR1 PRHDT, CDR2 FYEKMQ (reference sequence). V was cut by 0 bases and J by 10 bases, with 10 bases left in between. The CDR3 covers 14 residues. In DNA, the CDR3 is TGTGCCAGCAGCTTAGGAGGGATCGGCTCACCCCTCCACTTT. Translation gives CASSLGGIGSPLHF.

Remarks on this clone: The sample contains more than one DNA sequence encoding this CDR3. The chain couples TRBV27 to TRBJ2-7, with 7 bases lining up with TRBD2. The CDR3 spans 15 residues. V shed 0 bases and J 2 bases; nucleotides not matched to a gene: 4. In germline, CDR1 is MNHEY, CDR2 SMNVEV (reference sequence). In DNA form, the CDR3 reads TGTGCCAGCAGTTTATCGTCGGGGAGGGCCTACGAGCAGTACTTC. Protein product: CASSLSSGRAYEQYF.

The rearrangement joins TRBV7-8 to TRBJ1-4; D call uncertain. Germline V lookup: CDR1 SGHVS, CDR2 FQNEAQ. The CDR3 sequence is 15 residues long. V lost 1 base and J 8 bases, leaving 14 bases between the germline ends. As DNA, the CDR3 is TGTGCCAGCAGCTTAGAGAGATTTCAGATCGAAAAACTGTTTTTT. Its protein product is CASSLERFQIEKLFF.

The CDR3, as DNA: TGTGCCAGTAGTATAGGGCAGGGAGGGTTCAATGAGCAGTTCTTC. Translating it yields CASSIGQGGFNEQFF. The chain has TRBV19 and TRBJ2-1, with TRBD2 matching 7 bases. Germline CDR1 reads LNHDA; CDR2 reads SQIVND (reference sequence). V was pared by 1 base and J by 6 bases, with 6 bases of the junction left unmatched. The CDR3 spans 15 residues. Variable domain in full (rest from reference TRBV19 and TRBJ2-1): DGGITQSPKYLFRKEGQNVTLSCEQNLNHDAMYWYRQDPGQGLRLIYYSQIVNDFQKGDIAEGYSVSREKKESFPLTVTSAQKNPTAFYLCASSIGQGGFNEQFFGPGTRLTVL.

The gene calls are TRBV2 and TRBJ1-3, with no clear D. The CDR3 sequence is 16 residues long. In germline, CDR1 is SNHLY, CDR2 FYNNEI. Deletions cut 6 bases from V and 1 base from J, with 16 bases between. CDR3 bases: TGTGCCAGCAGAACCCGACTGGCTAGTTCTGGAAACACCATATATTTT. This codes for CASRTRLASSGNTIYF.